This is a list of T cell receptor beta chains from one sample in a study of read filtering for tumor transcriptome and immune sequencing. TCRdb itself ran the reads through MiXCR, one entry per CDR3 protein. The table lists fewer than 100,000 distinct CDR3 sequences, roughly an eighth of them singletons. The material sequenced was a population of CD138-negative cells sorted from bone marrow. The source is a donor aged 40 or over with multiple myeloma. CDR3s include the opening cysteine and the closing phenylalanine or tryptophan. Rows give clone size only sometimes, using once, few, many, or a class for an expanded clone.

clone_size j_call v_call cdr3_aa
many TRBJ1-2 TRBV5-1 CASSEGTGYGYTF
NA TRBJ2-7 TRBV28 CASNPLAGVGEQYF
many TRBJ2-2 TRBV29-1 CSVENRGLGTGELFF
many TRBJ2-1 TRBV3-1 CASSQELLGTGEQFF
NA TRBJ2-3 TRBV12-3/TRBV12-4 CASSLEGAGTDTQYF
many TRBJ2-1 TRBV29-1 CSVAKDRSSYNEQFF
many TRBJ2-1 TRBV11-2 CASSLDHPAKQFF
NA TRBJ2-2 TRBV18 CASSPREGELFF
NA TRBJ1-1 TRBV5-1 CASSLGGMGENTEAFF
many TRBJ2-3 TRBV6-6 CASTESGTGITDTQYF
many TRBJ2-4 TRBV11-3 CASSSIPSVGGAKNIQYF
few TRBJ2-3 TRBV6-2/TRBV6-3 CASSYRADTDTQYF
many TRBJ1-2 TRBV29-1 CSVGGQGYGYTF
NA TRBJ2-7 TRBV2 CASKGDLYEQYF
NA TRBJ1-5 TRBV19 CASSMMTGTRRNSNQPQHF
NA TRBJ2-3 TRBV9 CASSVVARLGTDTQYF
many TRBJ2-3 TRBV23-1 CAKRTVVTDTQYF
many TRBJ2-1 TRBV14 CASSGLASGTYNEQFF
many TRBJ2-7 TRBV30 CAWSTGEAVYEQYF
few TRBJ2-3 TRBV20-1 CSARDPESSTDTQYF
many TRBJ1-1 TRBV7-2 CASSLKGGTEAFF
many TRBJ2-3 TRBV6-2/TRBV6-3 CASSYNGVAAFTDTQYF
many TRBJ2-3 TRBV6-2/TRBV6-3 CASSQSDTQYF
NA TRBJ2-3 TRBV7-2 CASSSYWDTQYF
NA TRBJ1-5 TRBV5-1 CASSLGPSGSNQPQHF
many TRBJ2-1 TRBV5-6 CASSRYRGDNEQFF
NA TRBJ2-1 TRBV5-1 CASSLEAGSEQFF
many TRBJ1-2 TRBV20-1 CSAYGQGSYGYTF
few TRBJ2-1 TRBV20-1 CGASGTLTYNEQFF
few TRBJ2-2 TRBV7-3 CASSRLGNTGELFF
many TRBJ2-3 TRBV5-1 CASSFGGMTSTDTQYF
many TRBJ2-3 TRBV2 CASSFTDTQYF
many TRBJ2-1 TRBV7-8 CASSFLQGISYNEQFF